The entry below describes one T cell receptor beta chain. This clone was observed a few times. The target of this receptor is not known. Per-base quality was not reported, and no clone a single base away is much larger than it. This record belongs to a study of blood T cell repertoires in COVID-19 (TCRdb year 2020). Regarding the complete study: Samples from collaborators originated in the United States, Italy and Spain and spanned both the acute and convalescent phases of COVID-19. Deeply sampled blood TCRbeta repertoires from subjects exposed to, actively infected with, or recovered from COVID-19 were included in the dataset. The repertoires were released in a freely available public database meant as a resource for research on the immune response to SARS-CoV-2. The prospective study material was composed of cDNA or gDNA derived from T cells, B-cell-depleted T cells, or PBMCs. Samples were obtained from the ongoing ImmuneRACE study (first 160 participants) and from approximately 1,200 subjects provided by 6 global collaborators. The sample metadata nearly always contained a de-identified subject ID, COVID-19 status, age in years and sex. Where available, HLA class I and class II types were obtained from metadata supplied by the sample provider rather than from assay-based typing. What the authors observed across the whole study: Clinical and demographic metadata were provided uncurated, with the amount varying by source and participant.

V trim: 1 base; J trim: 4 bases; unmatched bases: 6. For CDR1 and CDR2, the germline V gene lists SGHTA and FQGTGA. Including the terminal cysteine and phenylalanine, the CDR3 comprises 15 residues. The sequence is cut down to CDR3 DNA, 45 bases in frame from base 1. The immunoSEQ Assay, a bias-controlled multiplex PCR, was used to amplify TCRbeta CDR3 regions from genomic DNA. The original pipeline was this. The number of nucleated cells in each sample was estimated from the amplification of reference gene primers within the assay. Sequence reads were collapsed and filtered to measure the absolute abundance of every unique TCRbeta CDR3 rearrangement. For each sample, productive Simpson clonality was calculated as the square root of Simpson's diversity index over productive rearrangements. Drawn from immuneACCESS, this table holds only the in-frame rearrangements with V and J called that TCRdb kept. Clones are partly lost; checked studies trace under half to an unresolved V gene and leave the rest unexplained. The D gene and trimming were derived from the DNA, and the V and J assignments and clone size from that table. The table for this sample lists about 260,000 clones; 85% to 90% of them were counted only once. In total, the top ten clones hold less than 4.5% of the sample.

Whole blood was collected in K2EDTA tubes by collaborating institutions according to the institutions' own protocols. For TCRbeta analysis, collaborators shipped samples as frozen whole blood, isolated PBMCs, or DNA extracted from either of those sample types. The sequence joins TRBV7-3 to TRBJ1-1; 7 bases in the middle match TRBD1. The sequence came from a man aged 18 to 29 with active or convalescent COVID-19. The sample comprised peripheral blood. The DNA sequence follows: TGTGCCAGCAGCTTAATGGCAGGGGGACCCACTGAAGCTTTCTTT. It is translated as CASSLMAGGPTEAFF.